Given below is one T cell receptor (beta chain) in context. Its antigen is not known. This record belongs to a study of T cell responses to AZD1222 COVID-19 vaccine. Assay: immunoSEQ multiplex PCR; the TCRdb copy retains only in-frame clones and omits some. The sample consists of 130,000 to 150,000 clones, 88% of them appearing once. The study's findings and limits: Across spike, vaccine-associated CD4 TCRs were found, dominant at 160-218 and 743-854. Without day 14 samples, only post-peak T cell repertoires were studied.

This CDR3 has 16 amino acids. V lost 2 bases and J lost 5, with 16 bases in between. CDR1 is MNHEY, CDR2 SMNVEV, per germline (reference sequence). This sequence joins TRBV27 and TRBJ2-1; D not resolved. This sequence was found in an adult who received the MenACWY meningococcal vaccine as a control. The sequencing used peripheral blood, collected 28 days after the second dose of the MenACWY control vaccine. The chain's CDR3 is CASSLRGTADNNEQFF. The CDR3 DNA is TGTGCCAGCAGTTTAAGAGGCACAGCAGATAACAATGAGCAGTTCTTC.